The sequence of this TCR beta chain was determined in a study of T cells in narcolepsy. A note on this clone: The antigen remains undetermined.

Profiled with immunoSEQ multiplex PCR; TCRdb holds only in-frame clones, not every one. The sample shows some 15,000 clones, around 77% of them seen only once. Study-wide points: Healthy controls reportedly lacked the autoreactive clonotypes serially found in patients' blood. Comparing one patient's CSF and blood CD4+ clonotypes highlighted HCRT- and TRIB2-specific autoreactive clonotypes.

Trimming removed 3 bases from V and 4 bases from J; junction bases left unmatched: 4. CDR1 SGHDT and CDR2 YYEEEE come from the germline V gene. The CDR3 has 13 amino acids. Sequencing used CD45RA- memory CD8+ T cells from PBMCs. The receptor was derived from a human donor with narcolepsy. The V gene is TRBV5-6, the J gene TRBJ2-7, with 7 bases aligning to TRBD1. The CDR3 region has the DNA TGTGCCAGCAGCTGGGACAGCGGATACGAGCAGTACTTC. Its protein is CASSWDSGYEQYF.